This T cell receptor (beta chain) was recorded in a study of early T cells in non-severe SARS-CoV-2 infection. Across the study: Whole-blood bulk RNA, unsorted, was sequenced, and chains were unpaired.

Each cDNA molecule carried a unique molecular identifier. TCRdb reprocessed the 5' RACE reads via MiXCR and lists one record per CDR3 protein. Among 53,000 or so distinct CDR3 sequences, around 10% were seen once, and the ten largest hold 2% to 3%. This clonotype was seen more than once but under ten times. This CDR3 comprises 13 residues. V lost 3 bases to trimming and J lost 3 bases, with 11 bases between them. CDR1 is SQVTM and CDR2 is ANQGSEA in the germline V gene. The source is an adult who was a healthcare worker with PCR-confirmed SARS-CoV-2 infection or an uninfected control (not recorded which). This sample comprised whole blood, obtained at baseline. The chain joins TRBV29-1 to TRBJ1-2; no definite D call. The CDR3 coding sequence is TGCAGCGTTGATTTTACGGGGTACTATGGCTACACCTTC. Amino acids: CSVDFTGYYGYTF.